Following are 26 T cell receptor beta chains from one sample sequenced in a study of T cells in Graves' hyperthyroidism and ophthalmopathy. Amplification targeted TCR beta CDR3 regions from RNA transcripts. Using the HTBI primer set, a first-round RT-PCR was run on the TCR CDR3. MiXCR was run by TCRdb on the multiplex PCR reads, yielding one entry per CDR3 protein. The sample lists 380,000 or so distinct CDR3 sequences; approximately 15% were seen once. The specimen was blood. The receptors were gathered from a woman aged 25-40 years with Graves' hyperthyroidism.

This clonotype was seen many times. V is TRBV7-2 and J is TRBJ1-5, with 8 bases lining up with TRBD1. CDR3 length: 14 residues. CDR1 is SGHTA and CDR2 is FQGNSA in the germline V gene. The ends lost 4 bases at V and 10 bases at J; junction bases unmatched: 9. The CDR3 coding sequence is TGTGCCAGCAGCTCTGGACAGGGCAATCGTCCCCAGCATTTT. Protein: CASSSGQGNRPQHF.

The table lists this clonotype with many counts. This rearrangement joins TRBV11-2 to TRBJ2-3; D remains unclear. The CDR3 has 15 residues. CDR1 and CDR2 from the germline V gene are SGHAT and FQNNGV. V lost 0 bases to trimming and J lost 3 bases, with 10 bases between them. The CDR3 region has the DNA TGTGCCAGCAGCTTAGACCCACGAGTGACAGATACGCAGTATTTT. Protein: CASSLDPRVTDTQYF.

The chain employs TRBV4-2 and TRBJ1-5; no firm D call. Looked up from germline, CDR1 is LGHNA and CDR2 is YNFKEQ. The CDR3 runs 12 residues. Trimming took off 5 bases at V and 4 bases at J, with 6 bases between the two ends. In nucleotides, the CDR3 is TGTGCCAGCAGCTCCCCAAATCAGCCCCAGCATTTT. Translation gives CASSSPNQPQHF.

In its sample, this clonotype was seen a few times. At one of its ends the junction is not consistent with the germline gene, which may arise from a read error. The chain has TRBV12-3 or TRBV12-4 and TRBJ2-7; possibly TRBD2 for D (5 bases). This CDR3 spans 14 amino acids. The CDR3 loop reads CGSSFGIFPYEQYF. In DNA, the CDR3 is TGTGGCAGCAGTTTCGGGATATTCCCCTACGAGCAGTACTTC.

This clonotype was seen a handful of times. The CDR3 spells CASSYSGIGSYEQYF. CDR3 coding DNA: TGTGCCAGCAGTTACTCGGGAATCGGCTCCTACGAGCAGTACTTC. The chain links TRBV6-6 to TRBJ2-7; D is unclear. CDR3 length: 15 residues. With 0 bases removed from V and 0 bases from J, the gap between germline ends came to 9 bases. Germline values: CDR1 MNHNY, CDR2 SVGAGI (reference sequence).

V and J are TRBV2 and TRBJ1-3, with D unresolved. Per the germline V gene, CDR1 is SNHLY and CDR2 is FYNNEI. The CDR3 contains 15 residues. The germline V and J ends were trimmed by 6 bases and 0 bases, with 12 bases remaining between them. For the CDR3, the DNA is TGTGCCAGCAGGGAGACGTTCTACTCTGGAAACACCATATATTTT. This encodes CASRETFYSGNTIYF.

This clonotype was observed at least ten times. CDR3 protein: CASSLERGETQYF. For the CDR3, the DNA is TGTGCCAGCAGTTTGGAGAGGGGGGAGACCCAGTACTTC. The chain links TRBV12-3 or TRBV12-4 to TRBJ2-5; the D gene is possibly TRBD1 (6 bases). Trimming removed 3 bases from V and 5 bases from J, with 10 bases in between. The CDR3 is 13 amino acids.

This clonotype was counted a few times. The chain uses TRBV4-1 and TRBJ2-7, with D perhaps matching TRBD1 (6 bases). This CDR3 spans 16 amino acids. The germline gives CDR1 MGHRA, CDR2 YSYEKL. V shed 4 bases and J shed 4 bases, with 20 bases lying between them. CDR3 residues: CASSPPQGTTLYEQYF. As DNA, the CDR3 is TGCGCCAGCAGCCCACCACAGGGAACAACCCTATACGAGCAGTACTTC.

V and J are TRBV11-3 and TRBJ2-1; no clear D gene. The germline gives CDR1 SGHNT, CDR2 YENEEA. This CDR3 is built from 13 residues. V was trimmed by 3 bases and J by 8 bases, leaving 11 bases between them. The DNA for the CDR3 is TGTGCCAGCAGCTTTGGGCACAGCGATGAGCAGTTCTTC. Its protein is CASSFGHSDEQFF.

The J gene is TRBJ2-6, the V gene TRBV7-9; 10 nucleotides align to TRBD1. The germline gives CDR1 SEHNR, CDR2 FQNEAQ (reference sequence). CDR3 size: 20 residues. The junction had 13 bases not matched to a gene; V was cut back by 5 bases and J by 0 bases. CDR3 protein: CASSSTGTGAPSSGANVLTF. CDR3 nucleotides: TGTGCCAGCAGCAGCACGGGGACAGGGGCGCCTTCCTCTGGGGCCAACGTCCTGACTTTC.

This clonotype has a handful of counts. The rearrangement uses TRBV7-2 and TRBJ2-4; D tentatively fits TRBD1 or TRBD2 (6 bases each). This CDR3 region has 16 residues. Trimming cost V 1 base and J 3 bases, with 13 bases left between them. Germline lookup yields CDR1 SGHTA and CDR2 FQGNSA. CDR3 bases: TGTGCCAGCAGCTTAGACTTGGGGGGCGTCAAAAACATTCAGTACTTC. It yields the protein CASSLDLGGVKNIQYF.

Ten or more counts support this clonotype. The V and J genes are TRBV29-1 and TRBJ2-7; D unclear. The germline gives CDR1 SQVTM, CDR2 ANQGSEA. This CDR3 is built from 14 residues. Trimming took 4 bases from V and 2 from J, leaving 15 bases between them. The CDR3 is CSVAFDASAYEQYF. Written as DNA, the CDR3 is TGCAGCGTTGCTTTCGACGCAAGCGCCTACGAGCAGTACTTC.

The gene calls are TRBV3-1 and TRBJ2-1; D possibly matches TRBD1 or TRBD2 (5 bases each). V lost 2 bases, J lost 5 bases, and 10 bases lay in between. The CDR3 has 14 residues. Germline lookup yields CDR1 LGHDT and CDR2 YNNKEL (reference sequence). The CDR3 region has the DNA TGTGCCAGCAGCCAATCGGGACCCCACAATGAGCAGTTCTTC. Protein: CASSQSGPHNEQFF.

The rearrangement uses TRBV7-3 and TRBJ2-2; D remains ambiguous. Germline lookup yields CDR1 SGHTA and CDR2 FQGTGA. The length of the CDR3 is 14 residues. V lost 1 base and J 4 bases, leaving 7 bases between the germline ends. Here the CDR3 DNA reads TGTGCCAGCAGCTTAAGGCATAGCACCGGGGAGCTGTTTTTT. Translating it yields CASSLRHSTGELFF.

The chain links TRBV9 to TRBJ2-7; the D is unclear. CDR1 SGDLS and CDR2 YYNGEE come from the germline V gene. V was pared by 0 bases and J by 3 bases, with 10 bases between. This CDR3 has 14 amino acids. The CDR3 DNA sequence: TGTGCCAGCAGCGTAGGCTCCTCCGTCTACGAGCAGTACTTC. Its translation is CASSVGSSVYEQYF.

This sequence joins TRBV29-1 and TRBJ1-3; no firm D call. The CDR3 has 11 residues. V was shortened by 3 bases and J by 4 bases, with 4 bases between the two germline ends. Looked up from germline, CDR1 is SQVTM and CDR2 is ANQGSEA. The CDR3 sequence: CSVEIGNTIYF. CDR3 nucleotide sequence: TGCAGCGTTGAGATAGGAAACACCATATATTTT. The whole variable domain, remainder taken from reference TRBV29-1 and TRBJ1-3, is SAVISQKPSRDICQRGTSLTIQCQVDSQVTMMFWYRQQPGQSLTLIATANQGSEATYESGFVIDKFPISRPNLTFSTLTVSNMSPEDSSIYLCSVEIGNTIYFGEGSWLTVV.

The rearrangement links TRBV24-1 to TRBJ2-7; no clear D. The CDR3 runs 13 residues. The germline V gene encodes CDR1 KGHDR and CDR2 SFDVKD. V lost 5 bases to trimming and J lost 5 bases, with 12 bases between them. DNA for the CDR3: TGTGCCACCAGTGCGGCAGGCCGCGACGAGCAGTACTTC. It yields the protein CATSAAGRDEQYF.

As for this clonotype: A much more abundant neighbour one base away suggests this may be a read error. This chain joins TRBV30 and TRBJ2-1; D not certain. Germline CDR1 GTSNPN, CDR2 SVGIG (reference sequence). The CDR3 length is 10 residues. V was shortened by 3 bases and J by 10 bases, with 7 bases between the two germline ends. CDR3 bases: TGTGCCTGGAGCTCAGCGGAGCAGTTCTTC. Translated, it gives CAWSSAEQFF.

This clonotype has at least ten counts. The chain has TRBV11-2 and TRBJ1-1, with a weak D call TRBD1 (6 bases). The CDR3 is 18 amino acids. The ends were cut back, 3 bases at V and 6 bases at J, with 26 bases in the middle. Germline CDR1 is SGHAT and CDR2 is FQNNGV. The CDR3 region has the DNA TGTGCCAGCAGCTTCGACAGGAGTCCGGAGTTCATATCTTCTGAAGCTTTCTTT. Translated, it gives CASSFDRSPEFISSEAFF.

This clonotype was found many times. The genes are TRBV28 and TRBJ1-2, with a possible D match to TRBD1 (6 bases). The CDR3 has 15 amino acids. The ends were cut back, 3 bases at V and 8 bases at J, with 19 bases in the middle. Germline V lookup: CDR1 MDHEN, CDR2 SYDVKM. The CDR3: CASSLDSSPESGYTF. Written as DNA, the CDR3 is TGTGCCAGCAGTTTGGACAGTTCCCCTGAATCGGGCTACACCTTC.

The gene calls are TRBV16 and TRBJ1-5; D is undetermined. V was trimmed by 1 base and J by 2 bases, leaving 15 bases between them. The V gene's germline CDR1 is KGHSY and CDR2 FQNENV. This CDR3 comprises 17 residues. The CDR3 reads CASSQLVSGAGNQPQHF. The CDR3 region has the DNA TGTGCCAGCAGCCAATTGGTCTCCGGAGCGGGCAATCAGCCCCAGCATTTT.

As to this clonotype: A much larger clone is a single base away; this may be a read error. CDR3 loop: CATSDSGRASTEAFF. The CDR3 region has the DNA TGTGCCACCAGTGATTCGGGCAGGGCGAGCACTGAAGCTTTCTTT. V usage is TRBV24-1 and J usage is TRBJ1-1, with D possibly being TRBD1 (5 bases). The CDR3 sequence is 15 residues long. Germline CDR1 and CDR2: KGHDR and SFDVKD. The V end lost 2 bases, the J end lost 4 bases, and 13 bases lay between the germline ends.

On this clonotype itself: A much larger clone is a single base away; this may be a read error. The chain joins TRBV20-1 to TRBJ2-1, with 15 bases aligning to TRBD2. CDR1 and CDR2 from the germline V gene are DFQATT and SNEGSKA (reference sequence). The CDR3 has 18 amino acids. The CDR3 sequence is CSASGRTSGRARYNEQLF. In nucleotides, the CDR3 is TGCAGTGCTAGCGGGAGGACTAGCGGGAGGGCACGGTACAATGAGCAGCTCTTC.

The chain carries TRBV10-3 and TRBJ2-1; TRBD2 matches at 7 bases. V lost 6 bases and J lost 0; bases outside the gene matches: 5. CDR1 is ENHRY, CDR2 SYGVKD, per germline. The length of the CDR3 is 15 residues. Here the CDR3 reads CAIRSVAGSYNEQFF. Here the CDR3 DNA reads TGTGCCATCAGGAGCGTAGCGGGCTCCTACAATGAGCAGTTCTTC.

In its sample, this clonotype was seen a few times. The chain recombines TRBV20-1 with TRBJ2-3; the D call may be TRBD1 or TRBD2 (5 bases each). CDR1 is DFQATT and CDR2 is SNEGSKA in the germline V gene (reference sequence). The CDR3 extends over 13 amino acids. V was shortened by 3 bases and J by 4 bases, with 11 bases between the two germline ends. CDR3 amino acids: CSASDPGPDTQYF. DNA for the CDR3: TGCAGTGCTAGTGATCCGGGACCAGATACGCAGTATTTT.

In this sample, this clonotype turned up many times. The chain carries TRBV20-1 and TRBJ1-1; D not resolved. Germline CDR1 is DFQATT and CDR2 is SNEGSKA (reference sequence). This CDR3 comprises 11 residues. V was clipped by 8 bases and J by 1 base, with 8 bases between them. CDR3 sequence reads: CSRDANTEAFF. The DNA for the CDR3 is TGCAGTCGTGATGCGAACACTGAAGCTTTCTTT.